This T cell receptor beta chain was identified during a study of identical twins (dated by TCRdb to 2016 to 2017). As for the study more broadly: To test whether fetal clonotypes persist, the study used deep sequencing on TCR alpha and beta repertoires from monozygotic twins, unrelated adults of various ages, and cord blood. To rule out contamination, replicate twin experiments were performed at different times with different library preparation protocols.

Concerning this clonotype itself: What antigen it recognizes has not been identified. No base quality information exists; no much larger clone differs at one position.

Including cysteine and phenylalanine, the CDR3 has 14 amino acids. This entry keeps only the CDR3 DNA: 42 bases, framed from base 1. The junction carries 10 bases between V and J, which are trimmed by 2 bases and 5 bases respectively. Library construction relied on 5' RACE. For sequencing, an Illumina HiSeq 2000 was employed. A universal primer binding site was introduced by template switching, and a unique molecular identifier was present in the final cDNA, enabling accurate counting of TCR cDNA molecules. Specific primers in the conserved constant-segment region were used to synthesize first-strand cDNA for TCR alpha and beta chains. To control for contamination, every cDNA library carried two barcodes: a SMART-Mk sample barcode plus Illumina barcodes. TruSeq adapter sequences along with Illumina sample barcodes were introduced in two successive PCR steps. The TCR alpha and beta cDNA libraries were sequenced on the Illumina HiSeq platform using custom primers. The published analysis was carried out like this. Unique molecular identifiers were extracted from raw reads with MiGEC, and CDR3 positions were determined with MiXCR. Recombination models were inferred per individual with the repgenHMM and IGoR tools using an EM algorithm. Shared clonotypes were analyzed with the tcR package in R, and sharing was normalized by the product of cloneset sizes. To study raw recombination free of thymic and clonal selection effects, out-of-frame nonproductive sequences were analyzed. Using fastp trimming at Q25 and MiXCR clonotype assembly, TCRdb reanalyzed the public sequencing data and kept in-frame beta chains. Rows with a matching CDR3 protein are joined into one entry that keeps the most common DNA and genes. TCRdb, not the original authors, processed these V and J calls. This sample is represented by around 1.7 million distinct CDR3 sequences; about 32% of them were singletons. The ten largest clones represent approximately 0.29% of the sample.

All donors were healthy Caucasians. Paper-wide results and their limitations: Because the same donors could not be followed over many years, the conclusions relied on cross-sectional statistical analysis. Recombination models systematically underestimated out-of-frame TCR alpha sharing in monozygotic twins but agreed with sharing between unrelated individuals. Fewer insertions were carried by abundant cord blood beta clonotypes, a similar but weaker trend appeared in young adult naive repertoires, and no such trend appeared in memory repertoires. A weaker excess of twin sharing was found in beta out-of-frame sequences because the signal-to-noise ratio was lowered by fewer shared sequences. Compared with coincidental sharing between unrelated individuals, out-of-frame TCR alpha sequences shared between twins had an excess of sequences with low generation probability. Zero-insertion analyses could be partly confounded by invariant T cells such as MAIT and iNKT, although diverse VJ usage argued against such confounding for most clonotypes.

The chain was built from TRBV12-3 or TRBV12-4 and TRBJ2-4; the D gene lacks a confident call. The clonotype originates from a newborn girl in good health. Sequenced input: cord blood. The bases read TGTGCCAGCAGTTTAAGGCCTAATCAAAACATTCAGTACTTC. Its coded protein is CASSLRPNQNIQYF.